Sequencing of this T cell receptor (beta chain) was carried out in a study of OX40 agonist ivuxolimab in advanced cancers. Study overall: Ivuxolimab, which is an agonistic anti-OX40 (CD134) antibody, was administered to the patients. General study results and limits: Dosing at 0.1 to 3.0 mg/kg was accompanied by clonal expansion of CD4+ and CD8+ blood T cells by week 6. Also showing low normalized T-cell clonal expansion were some of the nonresponders.

Here immunoSEQ multiplex PCR was the method, and the copy in TCRdb shows in-frame clones only, minus some. This sample has about 50,000 clones; 88% occur once, and the top ten carry about 3.7%. On this clone: What it binds is not known.

Anyone with autoimmune disease history or systemic immunosuppression was excluded. V lost 4 bases and J 4 bases, leaving 7 bases between the germline ends. The CDR3 totals 12 residues. CDR1 is MNHNS and CDR2 is SASEGT in the germline V gene. The material sequenced was CD4+ or CD8+ T cells sorted from blood, taken in a trial of the OX40 agonist ivuxolimab. V usage is TRBV6-1 and J usage is TRBJ1-1; weak D call: TRBD1 (5 bases). The origin of this receptor is an adult with an advanced solid tumor such as melanoma, head and neck, liver or kidney cancer. CDR3 region: CASSVGPTEAFF. CDR3 bases: TGTGCCAGCAGTGTGGGGCCCACTGAAGCTTTCTTT.